The TCR beta chain described here comes from a study of graft-versus-host responses after intestinal transplantation. Germline CDR1 SGHVS, CDR2 FNYEAQ. The CDR3 totals 17 residues. About this clone itself: Its matching antigen is unknown.

The table came from immunoSEQ multiplex PCR; TCRdb's copy has only in-frame clones and leaves some out. The table lists some 130,000 clones, around 96% of them singletons. Overall study results and limits: Some patients had graft-donor T cell macrochimerism. In their allografts, the ratios of graft-versus-host to host-versus-graft T cell clones were high. Recipient marrow contained GvH clones, some of which appeared first in ileum or blood.

The sequence was collected from a human donor who received an intestinal transplant. The chain is built from TRBV7-6 and TRBJ2-5; the D gene is possibly TRBD2 (5 bases). The J call may not be correct, given that the DNA end is closer to TRBJ2-7. The material was unstimulated CD8+ T cells sorted from spleen or lymph node cells, obtained before intestinal transplant. CDR3 bases: TGTGCCAGCAGCTTAACTCGCGGCCCGGACTTATCCTACGAGCAGTACTTC. It translates to CASSLTRGPDLSYEQYF.